The clone carrying this T cell receptor (beta chain) was observed a few times. Its specificity is not known. This sample was taken from a study of T cell repertoires in cytomegalovirus infection. Study context: Matching HLA type, along with CMV infection, was indicated by public TCR beta signatures. Study results and caveats: There were HLA-C-restricted CMV-specific TCR beta clonotypes dominating the ex vivo response.

In TCRdb, the reads were re-called with MiXCR into one record per CDR3 protein. The sample yields 90,000 to 130,000 distinct CDR3 sequences, about 9.5% seen once. The V gene lost 4 bases and the J gene lost 6 bases, with 14 bases spanning the gap. Germline V CDR1 and CDR2: SGHNT, YYREEE (reference sequence). CDR3 length: 13 residues. The chain is built from TRBV5-4 and TRBJ2-7; D is ambiguous. This TCR was recovered from a human donor in good health (CMV status not recorded). Some clones in this sample may be carry-over from other donors' samples. The sequenced sample was PBMCs, sequenced either directly or after in vitro stimulation (not recorded which). The CDR3 loop reads CASSPLSSLEQYF. The CDR3 DNA follows: TGTGCCAGCAGCCCCCTGTCCTCTCTCGAGCAGTACTTC.